One sample yielded the 16 T cell receptor beta chains listed below, sequenced in a study of blood T cell repertoires in COVID-19. Clones were read by immunoSEQ multiplex PCR, and TCRdb kept only the in-frame ones, dropping some. The sample holds over 250,000 clones; 88% are singletons and the top ten take 2%. The source material was PBMCs or T cells enriched from blood (not recorded which). These receptors were collected from a woman aged 60-75 years in a cohort exposed to, infected with or recovered from COVID-19 (not recorded which).

This sequence joins TRBV9 and TRBJ1-3; a weak D match, TRBD1 (6 bases). Trimming removed 0 bases from V and 0 bases from J, with 10 bases in between. CDR1 and CDR2 (germline): SGDLS, YYNGEE. The CDR3 runs 16 residues. The CDR3 loop reads CASSVGQAISGNTIYF. For the CDR3, the DNA is TGTGCCAGCAGCGTAGGACAGGCCATCTCTGGAAACACCATATATTTT. Together with reference TRBV9 and TRBJ1-3, the CDR3 gives the full variable domain: DSGVTQTPKHLITATGQRVTLRCSPRSGDLSVYWYQQSLDQGLQFLIQYYNGEERAKGNILERFSAQQFPDLHSELNLSSLELGDSALYFCASSVGQAISGNTIYFGEGSWLTVV.

This chain links TRBV12-3 or TRBV12-4 with TRBJ1-2; unclear D gene. There are 12 residues in the CDR3. With 5 bases removed from V and 4 bases from J, the gap between germline ends came to 8 bases. The CDR3 here is CASSANFYGYTF. CDR3 coding DNA: TGTGCCAGCAGTGCTAACTTCTATGGCTACACCTTC.

The chain joins TRBV28 to TRBJ1-2; no definite D call. V lost 1 base to trimming and J lost 0 bases, with 12 bases between them. Germline lookup yields CDR1 MDHEN and CDR2 SYDVKM. The CDR3 consists of 16 residues. The CDR3 spells CASSLLPPASNYGYTF. In DNA, the CDR3 is TGTGCCAGCAGTTTATTGCCCCCAGCGTCTAACTATGGCTACACCTTC.

V gene TRBV19 combines with J gene TRBJ1-2; no clear D. V gave up 6 bases and J gave up 2 bases, with 13 bases separating them. CDR1 and CDR2 (germline): LNHDA, SQIVND (reference sequence). This CDR3 region has 14 residues. CDR3 in amino acids: CASREGGRNYGYTF. CDR3 DNA sequence: TGTGCCAGTAGAGAGGGCGGGCGGAACTATGGCTACACCTTC.

This chain joins TRBV7-2 and TRBJ2-5; D uncertain. This CDR3 is built from 14 residues. Per the germline V gene, CDR1 is SGHTA and CDR2 is FQGNSA. The V end lost 0 bases, the J end lost 5 bases, and 10 bases lay between the germline ends. As DNA, the CDR3 is TGTGCCAGCAGCTTAGCGGTAGCTGGGGAGACCCAGTACTTC. This gives the protein CASSLAVAGETQYF.

The chain recombines TRBV30 with TRBJ1-1; 11 positions agree with TRBD1. Germline-derived CDR1 and CDR2 are GTSNPN and SVGIG (reference sequence). There are 16 residues in the CDR3. Trimming took 1 base from V and 1 from J; bases not matched to a gene: 5. The CDR3 region has the DNA TGTGCCTGGAGTGCCGTTGGGACAGGGGGGAACACTGAAGCTTTCTTT. Its translation is CAWSAVGTGGNTEAFF.

The J gene is TRBJ1-3, the V gene TRBV24-1; D gene ambiguous. Germline-derived CDR1 and CDR2 are KGHDR and SFDVKD. The ends were cut back, 2 bases at V and 6 bases at J, with 13 bases in the middle. This CDR3 is built from 15 residues. As DNA, the CDR3 is TGTGCCACCAGTGATTCAGGCAATCCCTTAAACACCATATATTTT. Translating it yields CATSDSGNPLNTIYF.

The chain couples TRBV18 to TRBJ2-2; D possibly corresponds to TRBD1 (5 bases). This CDR3 has 16 amino acids. Trimming removed 0 bases at V and 2 bases at J, with 10 bases between. Germline assignment: CDR1 KGHSH and CDR2 LQKENI. The CDR3 DNA reads as TGTGCCAGCTCACCACCGGAAGGGGTTAACACCGGGGAGCTGTTTTTT. Translated, it gives CASSPPEGVNTGELFF.

This rearrangement joins TRBV4-2 to TRBJ2-2, with 9 bases identical to TRBD1. The germline V gene encodes CDR1 LGHNA and CDR2 YNFKEQ. The V segment lost 1 base and the J segment 3 bases; nucleotides outside the gene matches: 9. This CDR3 region has 18 residues. In DNA form, the CDR3 reads TGTGCCAGCAGCCAAGTACCGTACAGGGGGCGGGACACCGGGGAGCTGTTTTTT. This encodes CASSQVPYRGRDTGELFF.

This clone was observed once. The rearrangement links TRBV14 to TRBJ1-2; 7 bases are shared with TRBD1. The junction had 6 bases not matched to a gene; V was cut back by 4 bases and J by 1 base. Looked up from germline, CDR1 is SGHDN and CDR2 is FVKESK. The CDR3 contains 15 residues. CDR3 nucleotides: TGTGCCAGCAGCCCCCGGGACAGACGTAACTATGGCTACACCTTC. Its protein product is CASSPRDRRNYGYTF.

The rearrangement links TRBV7-3 to TRBJ1-2; a possible D gene is TRBD1 (6 bases). This CDR3 comprises 15 residues. The V gene lost 0 bases and the J gene lost 3 bases, with 11 bases spanning the gap. Per the germline V gene, CDR1 is SGHTA and CDR2 is FQGTGA. DNA for the CDR3: TGTGCCAGCAGCTTAACTGGGGGCATTGACTATGGCTACACCTTC. This translates into CASSLTGGIDYGYTF. The full variable domain, in which reference TRBV7-3 and TRBJ1-2 provide the parts outside the CDR3, is GAGVSQTPSNKVTEKGKYVELRCDPISGHTALYWYRQSLGQGPEFLIYFQGTGAADDSGLPNDRFFAVRPEGSVSTLKIQRTERGDSAVYLCASSLTGGIDYGYTFGSGTRLTVV.

Concerning this clone: The same CDR3 can be traced to other DNA sequences in this sample. This rearrangement joins TRBV14 to TRBJ1-2; D gene ambiguous. Germline CDR1 is SGHDN and CDR2 is FVKESK. Trimming took 4 bases from V and 4 from J, leaving 7 bases between them. The CDR3 consists of 12 residues. The CDR3 spells CASSPSSYGYTF. The CDR3 DNA sequence: TGTGCCAGCAGCCCTTCCTCCTATGGCTACACCTTC. Combining the CDR3 with reference TRBV14 and TRBJ1-2 gives the whole variable domain EAGVTQFPSHSVIEKGQTVTLRCDPISGHDNLYWYRRVMGKEIKFLLHFVKESKQDESGMPNNRFLAERTGGTYSTLKVQPAELEDSGVYFCASSPSSYGYTFGSGTRLTVV.

The V gene is TRBV7-2, the J gene TRBJ1-5; perhaps TRBD1 as D (5 bases). The CDR3 loop spans 19 amino acids. Germline V gene lookup returns CDR1 SGHTA and CDR2 FQGNSA. V lost 5 bases and J 2 bases, leaving 25 bases between the germline ends. The CDR3 DNA reads as TGTGCCAGCAGCCCTAATCGTGGCGGGGGGGGTTATGGCAATCAGCCCCAGCATTTT. It encodes CASSPNRGGGGYGNQPQHF.

The rearrangement links TRBV6-1 to TRBJ1-2, with 9 bases that match TRBD1. Germline-derived CDR1 and CDR2 are MNHNS and SASEGT. The CDR3 length is 16 residues. Trimming cost V 1 base and J 1 base; bases outside gene matches: 4. The CDR3 spells CASSEGGTGNNYGYTF. Written as DNA, the CDR3 is TGTGCCAGCAGTGAAGGCGGGACAGGGAATAACTATGGCTACACCTTC.

The genes are TRBV29-1 and TRBJ2-7, with 8 positions matching TRBD1. The germline V gene encodes CDR1 SQVTM and CDR2 ANQGSEA. This CDR3 comprises 12 residues. V dropped 7 bases and J dropped 2; count of bases not matched to a gene: 4. CDR3 residues: CSAGQGTYEQYF. Here the CDR3 DNA reads TGCAGCGCCGGACAGGGAACCTACGAGCAGTACTTC.

This clone was detected only once. V gene TRBV10-2 combines with J gene TRBJ2-5; D is ambiguous. The CDR3 covers 12 residues. Trimming pared 6 bases from V and 4 bases from J, leaving 9 bases between. In germline, CDR1 is WSHSY, CDR2 SAAADI. The CDR3 coding sequence is TGCGCCAGCAGCGGCTCAGGAGAGACCCAGTACTTC. Its protein is CASSGSGETQYF.